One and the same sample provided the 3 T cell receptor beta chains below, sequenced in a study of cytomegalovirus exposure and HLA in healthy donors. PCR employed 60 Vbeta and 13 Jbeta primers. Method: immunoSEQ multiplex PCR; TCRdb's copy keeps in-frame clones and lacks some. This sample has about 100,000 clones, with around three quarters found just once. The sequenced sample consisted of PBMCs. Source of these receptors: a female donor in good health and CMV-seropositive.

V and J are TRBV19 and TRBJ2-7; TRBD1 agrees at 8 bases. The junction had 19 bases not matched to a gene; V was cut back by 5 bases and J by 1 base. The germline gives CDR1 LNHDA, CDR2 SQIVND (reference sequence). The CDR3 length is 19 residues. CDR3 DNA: TGTGCCAGTAGTTCCCTGGGGACAGGCAGACTTTCGGCTTCCTACGAGCAGTACTTC. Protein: CASSSLGTGRLSASYEQYF.

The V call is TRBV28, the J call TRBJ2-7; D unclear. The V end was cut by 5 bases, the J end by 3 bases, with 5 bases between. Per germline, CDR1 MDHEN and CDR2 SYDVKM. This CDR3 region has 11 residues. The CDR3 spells CASSPHYEQYF. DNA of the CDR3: TGTGCCAGCAGTCCCCACTACGAGCAGTACTTC.

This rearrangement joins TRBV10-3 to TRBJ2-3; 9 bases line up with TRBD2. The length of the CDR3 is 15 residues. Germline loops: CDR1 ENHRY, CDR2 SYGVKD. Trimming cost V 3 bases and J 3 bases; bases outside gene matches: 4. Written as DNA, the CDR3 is TGTGCCATCAGTGAAATGGGACTAGCTACAGATACGCAGTATTTT. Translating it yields CAISEMGLATDTQYF.